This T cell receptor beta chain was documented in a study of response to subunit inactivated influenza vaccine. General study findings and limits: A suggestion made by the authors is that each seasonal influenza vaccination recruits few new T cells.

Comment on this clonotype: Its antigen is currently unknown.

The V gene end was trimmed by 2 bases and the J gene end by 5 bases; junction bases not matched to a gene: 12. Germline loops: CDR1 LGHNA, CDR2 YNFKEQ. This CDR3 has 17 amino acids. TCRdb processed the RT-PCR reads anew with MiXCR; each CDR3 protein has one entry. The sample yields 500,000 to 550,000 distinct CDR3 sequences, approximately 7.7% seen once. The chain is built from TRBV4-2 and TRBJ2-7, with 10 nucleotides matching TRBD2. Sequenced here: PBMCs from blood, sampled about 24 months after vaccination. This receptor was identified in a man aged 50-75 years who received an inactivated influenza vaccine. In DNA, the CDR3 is TGTGCCAGCAGCCAACTCCCTAGCGGGAGCTCTTCTCACGAGCAGTACTTC. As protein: CASSQLPSGSSSHEQYF.